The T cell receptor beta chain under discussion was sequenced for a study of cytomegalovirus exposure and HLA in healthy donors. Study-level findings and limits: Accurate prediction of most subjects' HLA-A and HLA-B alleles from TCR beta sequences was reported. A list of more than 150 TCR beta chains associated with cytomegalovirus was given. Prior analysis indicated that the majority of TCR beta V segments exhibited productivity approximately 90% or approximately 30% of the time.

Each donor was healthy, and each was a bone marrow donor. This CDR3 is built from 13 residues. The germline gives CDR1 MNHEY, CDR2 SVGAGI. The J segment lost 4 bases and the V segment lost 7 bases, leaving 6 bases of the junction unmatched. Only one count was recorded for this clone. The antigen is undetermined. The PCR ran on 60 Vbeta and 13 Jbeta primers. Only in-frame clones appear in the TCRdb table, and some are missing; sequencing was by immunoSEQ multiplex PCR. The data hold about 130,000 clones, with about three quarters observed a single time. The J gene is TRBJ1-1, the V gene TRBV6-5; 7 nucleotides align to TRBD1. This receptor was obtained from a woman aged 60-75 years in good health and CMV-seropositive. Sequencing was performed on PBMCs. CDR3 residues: CASKTTGFTEAFF. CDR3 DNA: TGTGCCAGCAAGACGACAGGGTTCACTGAAGCTTTCTTT.